Below, 32 T cell receptor beta chains from the same sample are listed, as sequenced in a study of T cell repertoires in aging, cancer and after chemotherapy. Multiplex touch-down PCR with TRB-A/B primers amplified rearranged V-D-J TRB sequences. TCRdb reanalysed the multiplex PCR reads using MiXCR and keeps one entry per CDR3 protein. The sample has 13,000 or so distinct CDR3 sequences; 20% to 30% are singletons. TCR beta rearrangements were amplified from peripheral blood genomic DNA. The specimen was blood. These receptor sequences come from a human donor in good health.

This clonotype has more than one count but fewer than ten. This chain links TRBV19 with TRBJ2-3, with 14 positions matching TRBD2. There are 16 residues in the CDR3. CDR1 and CDR2 (germline): LNHDA, SQIVND (reference sequence). V trimming: 5 bases; J trimming: 2 bases; junction bases outside the gene matches: 3. For the CDR3, the DNA is TGTGCCAGTAGTGCGGGACTAGCGGGGGTCACAGATACGCAGTATTTT. Its protein is CASSAGLAGVTDTQYF.

The genes are TRBV7-2 and TRBJ1-1, with D unclear. Germline CDR1 is SGHTA and CDR2 is FQGNSA. The CDR3 consists of 13 residues. Trimming cost V 1 base and J 1 base, with 4 bases left between them. Here the CDR3 reads CASSLGRNTEAFF. For the CDR3, the DNA is TGTGCCAGCAGCTTAGGGAGGAACACTGAAGCTTTCTTT. Filled out from reference TRBV7-2 and TRBJ1-1, the complete variable domain reads GAGVSQSPSNKVTEKGKDVELRCDPISGHTALYWYRQSLGQGLEFLIYFQGNSAPDKSGLPSDRFSAERTGGSVSTLTIQRTQQEDSAVYLCASSLGRNTEAFFGQGTRLTVV.

This chain links TRBV6-2 or TRBV6-3 with TRBJ2-3; 13 bases fit TRBD2. The length of the CDR3 is 14 residues. Germline CDR1 MNHEY, CDR2 SVGEGT. The ends lost 5 bases at V and 5 bases at J; junction bases unmatched: 1. This CDR3 is CASSRTSGGDTQYF. For the CDR3, the DNA is TGTGCCAGCAGTCGGACTAGCGGGGGAGATACGCAGTATTTT.

This chain uses TRBV7-2 with TRBJ2-1; D is ambiguous. V lost 6 bases and J lost 12, with 21 bases in between. The germline gives CDR1 SGHTA, CDR2 FQGNSA. The CDR3 extends over 14 amino acids. CDR3 protein: CASSLKLTSRGQFF. CDR3 nucleotides: TGTGCCAGCAGTCTCAAGTTGACAAGTCGCGGGCAGTTCTTC.

The CDR3 here is CASSPIGTGAYEQYF. CDR3 DNA sequence: TGTGCCAGCTCACCAATCGGGACAGGCGCCTACGAGCAGTACTTC. The V and J genes are TRBV18 and TRBJ2-7; TRBD1 matches at 8 bases. The CDR3 consists of 15 residues. The trim removed 2 bases at V and 2 bases at J, leaving 5 bases unmatched. Germline-derived CDR1 and CDR2 are KGHSH and LQKENI.

The sample holds one count of this clonotype. The chain couples TRBV29-1 to TRBJ2-4, with TRBD2 as a possible D gene (5 bases). TRBJ2-5 matches the DNA end more closely, so the J call is doubtful. CDR3 length: 12 residues. CDR1 is SQVTM, CDR2 ANQGSEA, per germline. The CDR3: CSVDGLYETQYF. CDR3 bases: TGCAGCGTTGACGGACTCTATGAGACCCAGTACTTC.

The chain has TRBV6-4 and TRBJ1-1; D is possibly TRBD1 (5 bases). Germline V gene lookup returns CDR1 MRHNA and CDR2 SNTAGT. The CDR3 has 13 amino acids. With 2 bases removed from V and 2 bases from J, the gap between germline ends came to 6 bases. The CDR3: CASSDQGNTEAFF. CDR3 nucleotides: TGTGCCAGCAGTGACCAGGGTAACACTGAAGCTTTCTTT.

This rearrangement joins TRBV20-1 to TRBJ1-5; possible D gene TRBD1, 6 bases. Per the germline V gene, CDR1 is DFQATT and CDR2 is SNEGSKA (reference sequence). The CDR3 is made up of 15 amino acids. Trimming took 0 bases from V and 4 from J, leaving 13 bases between them. The DNA of the CDR3 is TGCAGTGCTAGAGATCTTACAGGGACAAATCAGCCCCAGCATTTT. This translates into CSARDLTGTNQPQHF.

The CDR3 spells CATSTGRGTDTQYF. The CDR3 coding sequence is TGTGCCACCAGCACTGGCAGGGGCACAGATACGCAGTATTTT. The V gene is TRBV15, the J gene TRBJ2-3; tentative D call: TRBD1 (5 bases). V dropped 4 bases and J dropped 1 base, with 9 bases sitting between them. The CDR3 spans 14 residues. CDR1 is LNHNV, CDR2 YYDKDF, per germline (reference sequence).

This clonotype showed up just a few times. V and J are TRBV6-1 and TRBJ1-5; D gene unclear. From germline, CDR1 is MNHNS and CDR2 SASEGT. V dropped 5 bases and J dropped 5 bases, with 13 bases sitting between them. The CDR3 extends over 14 amino acids. In DNA, the CDR3 is TGTGCCAGCAGTAAACCGACGCGTGATCAGCCCCAGCATTTT. As protein: CASSKPTRDQPQHF.

This clonotype showed up just a few times. CDR3 sequence: CASSLRSGGAIDTQYF. Here the CDR3 DNA reads TGTGCCAGCAGCTTACGCAGCGGGGGGGCGATAGATACGCAGTATTTT. J is TRBJ2-3 and V is TRBV7-3; TRBD2 matches at 10 bases. Germline CDR1 and CDR2: SGHTA and FQGTGA. CDR3 length: 16 amino acids. V lost 2 bases and J lost 5; bases outside the gene matches: 7. The variable domain in full, with the rest retrieved from reference TRBV7-3 and TRBJ2-3, is GAGVSQTPSNKVTEKGKYVELRCDPISGHTALYWYRQSLGQGPEFLIYFQGTGAADDSGLPNDRFFAVRPEGSVSTLKIQRTERGDSAVYLCASSLRSGGAIDTQYFGPGTRLTVL.

In its sample, this clonotype ranks as medium-sized (0.01 to 0.1%). CDR3 protein: CSVEVGANTEAFF. CDR3 DNA sequence: TGCAGCGTTGAAGTGGGCGCGAACACTGAAGCTTTCTTT. The V gene is TRBV29-1, the J gene TRBJ1-1; D call uncertain. V was clipped by 1 base and J by 1 base, with 7 bases between them. There are 13 residues in the CDR3. Germline loops: CDR1 SQVTM, CDR2 ANQGSEA.

This sequence joins TRBV29-1 and TRBJ1-2; tentatively, D is TRBD1 (5 bases). The germline V gene encodes CDR1 SQVTM and CDR2 ANQGSEA. Trimming removed 2 bases at V and 8 bases at J, with 15 bases between. The CDR3 is made up of 13 amino acids. CDR3 in amino acids: CSVESLGGIGYTF. The CDR3 nucleotides are TGCAGCGTTGAATCTCTGGGGGGGATAGGCTACACCTTC.

V is TRBV25-1 and J is TRBJ1-5; D uncertain. The CDR3 runs to 12 residues. The germline V gene has CDR1 MGHDK and CDR2 SYGVNS. Trimming pared 8 bases from V and 0 bases from J, leaving 5 bases between. The CDR3 sequence: CASAYSNQPQHF. CDR3 DNA: TGTGCCAGCGCATATAGCAATCAGCCCCAGCATTTT.

This clonotype was picked up a small number of times. The rearrangement uses TRBV6-6 and TRBJ2-3, with 10 bases matching TRBD2. The length of the CDR3 is 18 residues. Looked up from germline, CDR1 is MNHNY and CDR2 is SVGAGI (reference sequence). The junction had 7 bases not matched to a gene; V was cut back by 1 base and J by 0 bases. CDR3 region: CASSYFSLAGGSTDTQYF. DNA of the CDR3: TGTGCCAGCAGTTACTTTTCATTAGCGGGGGGTAGCACAGATACGCAGTATTTT.

This clonotype has just a few counts. The rearrangement uses TRBV4-3 and TRBJ2-5, with TRBD2 matching 11 bases. This CDR3 spans 17 amino acids. With V trimmed by 4 bases and J by 0 bases, 7 bases remained unmatched. CDR1 and CDR2 (germline): LGHNA, YSLEER. CDR3 nucleotide sequence: TGCGCCAGCAGCCGCAATGTAGCGGGGGGGTACCAAGAGACCCAGTACTTC. Translated, it gives CASSRNVAGGYQETQYF.

The chain carries TRBV5-1 and TRBJ2-1; no definite D call. The germline V and J ends were trimmed by 2 bases and 7 bases, with 16 bases remaining between them. The CDR3 is 15 residues long. In germline, CDR1 is SGHRS, CDR2 YFSETQ. For the CDR3, the DNA is TGCGCCAGCAGCTTAGGACCTCTCCCAGGAAATGAGCAGTTCTTC. Encoded protein: CASSLGPLPGNEQFF.

This clonotype is labeled medium-sized. The rearrangement links TRBV19 to TRBJ1-2; D may be TRBD1 (6 bases). The V end lost 6 bases, the J end lost 0 bases, and 11 bases lay between the germline ends. CDR1 is LNHDA, CDR2 SQIVND, per germline (reference sequence). The CDR3 is 14 residues long. CDR3 bases: TGTGCCAGTAGCCAGGGACACACTAACTATGGCTACACCTTC. Protein: CASSQGHTNYGYTF.

By frequency in the sample, this clonotype is medium-sized. The chain recombines TRBV20-1 with TRBJ1-2; D remains unclear. Germline CDR1 DFQATT, CDR2 SNEGSKA (reference sequence). The CDR3 runs to 9 residues. Trimming stripped 5 bases from V and 7 bases from J, with 5 bases between. CDR3 amino acids: CSAYSGYTF. The CDR3 DNA follows: TGCAGTGCTTACAGTGGCTACACCTTC.

This clonotype was recorded a few times. V usage is TRBV6-1 and J usage is TRBJ2-7; the match to TRBD1 covers 7 bases. V lost 6 bases to trimming and J lost 2 bases; unmatched junction nucleotides: 4. Germline assignment: CDR1 MNHNS and CDR2 SASEGT. This CDR3 comprises 13 residues. The CDR3 DNA follows: TGTGCCAGCAGACAGACAGGGACCTACGAGCAGTACTTC. Protein sequence: CASRQTGTYEQYF.

By sample share, this clonotype is medium-sized. The chain couples TRBV20-1 to TRBJ2-7, with 7 bases matching TRBD1. This CDR3 is built from 15 residues. Germline trimming cut 6 bases from V and 5 bases from J; bases unmatched to any gene: 16. Per germline, CDR1 DFQATT and CDR2 SNEGSKA (reference sequence). The CDR3 nucleotides read TGCAGTGCGCTGGGCCTTGAGGGGGCTCGCGACGAGCAGTACGTC. Protein product: CSALGLEGARDEQYV.

By share, this clonotype counts as medium-sized (0.01 to 0.1%). The chain couples TRBV12-3 or TRBV12-4 to TRBJ1-1; D is uncertain. The V end lost 6 bases, the J end lost 0 bases, and 8 bases lay between the germline ends. CDR3 length: 13 amino acids. The CDR3, as DNA: TGTGCCAGCAGCCCTACACTGAACACTGAAGCTTTCTTT. Amino acid sequence: CASSPTLNTEAFF.

V is TRBV6-5 and J is TRBJ1-4; no clear D. Trimming removed 0 bases from V and 8 bases from J, with 16 bases in between. Germline CDR1 is MNHEY and CDR2 is SVGAGI. The CDR3 is made up of 16 amino acids. CDR3 in amino acids: CASSYSISGQGEKLFF. The CDR3, as DNA: TGTGCCAGCAGTTACTCGATTTCGGGCCAAGGAGAAAAACTGTTTTTT.

This chain links TRBV7-9 with TRBJ2-3, with a possible D match to TRBD1 (6 bases). V lost 5 bases and J lost 2, with 14 bases in between. The CDR3 has 15 amino acids. Per the germline V gene, CDR1 is SEHNR and CDR2 is FQNEAQ (reference sequence). The CDR3, as DNA: TGTGCCAGCAGCCATACAGGGTCCCCCACAGATACGCAGTATTTT. Residues: CASSHTGSPTDTQYF.

This clonotype was picked up a small number of times. V usage is TRBV12-3 or TRBV12-4 and J usage is TRBJ2-1; 8 bases map to TRBD2. The CDR3 spans 15 residues. The V segment lost 0 bases and the J segment 3 bases; nucleotides outside the gene matches: 1. The CDR3 here is CASSLAAGVYNEQFF. The CDR3, as DNA: TGTGCCAGCAGTTTAGCAGCGGGGGTCTACAATGAGCAGTTCTTC.

By share, this clonotype counts as medium-sized. The gene calls are TRBV7-2 and TRBJ1-5; D gene unclear. The V end lost 5 bases, the J end lost 7 bases, and 15 bases lay between the germline ends. Germline values: CDR1 SGHTA, CDR2 FQGNSA. The CDR3 is made up of 14 amino acids. The CDR3 spells CASSAGPPNQPQHF. CDR3 DNA: TGTGCCAGCAGCGCCGGGCCACCGAACCAGCCCCAGCATTTT.

The sample holds a few counts of this clonotype. The chain joins TRBV6-1 to TRBJ2-1; D not resolved. This CDR3 is 11 amino acids long. Germline CDR1 and CDR2: MNHNS and SASEGT. V was trimmed by 1 base and J by 12 bases, leaving 7 bases between them. Here the CDR3 DNA reads TGTGCCAGCAGTGAAGGATTTGGGCAGTTCTTC. Its protein product is CASSEGFGQFF.

Of note for this clonotype: This may come from a read error, since a much larger clone is one base off. The rearrangement joins TRBV20-1 to TRBJ2-5; D not certain. Trimming shortened V by 0 bases and J by 5 bases, and 10 bases separated the two germline ends. The CDR3 length is 13 residues. The germline V gene encodes CDR1 DFQATT and CDR2 SNEGSKA (reference sequence). The CDR3 loop reads CSARDASVETQYF. The CDR3, as DNA: TGCAGTGCTAGAGATGCTTCGGTTGAGACCCAGTACTTC.

V gene TRBV12-3 or TRBV12-4 combines with J gene TRBJ2-7; a weak D match, TRBD2 (7 bases). With 0 bases removed from V and 6 bases from J, the gap between germline ends came to 12 bases. The CDR3 length is 14 residues. The CDR3 loop is CASSLAGGRGEQYV. The CDR3 nucleotides read TGTGCCAGCAGTTTAGCGGGGGGGCGTGGCGAGCAGTACGTC.

By sample share, this clonotype is medium-sized. The V gene is TRBV7-2, the J gene TRBJ2-1; D remains unclear. This CDR3 region has 16 residues. Trimming stripped 4 bases from V and 7 bases from J, with 20 bases between. Germline CDR1 SGHTA, CDR2 FQGNSA. CDR3 nucleotide sequence: TGTGCCAGCAGCTCCCAGGTAGGGTATTTTAGGAATGAGCAGTTCTTC. Its translation: CASSSQVGYFRNEQFF.

The chain employs TRBV7-9 and TRBJ1-5, with D unclear. Germline V lookup: CDR1 SEHNR, CDR2 FQNEAQ (reference sequence). Trimming shortened V by 5 bases and J by 5 bases, and 19 bases separated the two germline ends. The CDR3 has 16 amino acids. The CDR3 spells CASSPPYQEGYQPQHF. The CDR3 DNA reads TGTGCCAGCAGCCCTCCTTACCAGGAGGGCTATCAGCCCCAGCATTTT.

This clonotype was counted only a few times. The chain links TRBV19 to TRBJ1-4, with D perhaps TRBD1 (5 bases). Deletions cut 3 bases from V and 8 bases from J, with 19 bases between. CDR3 length: 16 residues. In germline, CDR1 is LNHDA, CDR2 SQIVND (reference sequence). CDR3 amino acids: CASSMGRGQRAEKLFF. In nucleotides, the CDR3 is TGTGCCAGTAGTATGGGACGGGGTCAAAGGGCCGAAAAACTGTTTTTT.